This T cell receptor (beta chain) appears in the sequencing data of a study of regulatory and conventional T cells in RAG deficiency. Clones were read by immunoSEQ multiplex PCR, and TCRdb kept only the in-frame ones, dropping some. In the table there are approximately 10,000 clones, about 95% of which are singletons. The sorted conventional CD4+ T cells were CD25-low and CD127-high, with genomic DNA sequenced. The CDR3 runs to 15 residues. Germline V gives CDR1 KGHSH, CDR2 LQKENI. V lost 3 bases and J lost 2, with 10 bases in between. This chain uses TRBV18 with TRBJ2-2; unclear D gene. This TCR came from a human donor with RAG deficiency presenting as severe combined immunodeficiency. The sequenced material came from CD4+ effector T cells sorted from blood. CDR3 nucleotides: TGTGCCAGCTCACCTCCGGGCCTAAACACCGGGGAGCTGTTTTTT. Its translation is CASSPPGLNTGELFF. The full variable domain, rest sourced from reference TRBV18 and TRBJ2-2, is NAGVMQNPRHLVRRRGQEARLRCSPMKGHSHVYWYRQLPEEGLKFMVYLQKENIIDESGMPKERFSAEFPKEGPSILRIQQVVRGDSAAYFCASSPPGLNTGELFFGEGSRLTVL.